A selection of T cell receptor beta chains follows, all from one sample in a study of blood T cell repertoires in COVID-19. The data were produced by immunoSEQ multiplex PCR, yet TCRdb's version contains in-frame clones alone and is incomplete. The sample carries about 300,000 clones, approximately 92% recorded once. Sequencing was done on a sample of peripheral blood. These receptors were collected from a woman aged 25-40 years with COVID-19, enrolled during active disease. The conserved cysteine and the conserved F or W are not part of the CDR3 here.

V: TRBV28
J: TRBJ2-3
length: 13
CDR3: ASLPPDRGTDTQY

V: TRBV12-5
J: TRBJ1-1
length: 9
CDR3: ASGGTGGSF

V: TRBV4-1
J: TRBJ2-7
length: 11
CDR3: ASSQPQGYEQY

V: TRBV4-1
J: TRBJ2-7
length: 13
CDR3: ASSQDQELPYEQY

V: TRBV6-5
J: TRBJ2-3
length: 13
CDR3: ASSYSGTSTDTQY

V: TRBV6-2/TRBV6-3
J: TRBJ2-3
length: 14
CDR3: ASSPHLGAGGGTQY

V: TRBV9
J: TRBJ2-5
length: 14
CDR3: ASSPGTGFDPETQY

V: TRBV7-3
J: TRBJ1-1
length: 14
CDR3: ASSLRSWGENTEAF

V: TRBV10-3
J: TRBJ2-3
length: 15
CDR3: AISESGRGTSTDTQY

V: TRBV6-1
J: TRBJ2-1
length: 13
CDR3: ASSEAASGRVEQF

V: TRBV7-9
J: TRBJ2-2
length: 14
CDR3: ASRIRDRGLTGELF

V: TRBV2
J: TRBJ1-3
length: 12
CDR3: ASSTGLSGNTIY

V: TRBV6-6
J: TRBJ2-7
length: 11
CDR3: ASNERGSYEQY

V: TRBV29-1
J: TRBJ2-1
length: 12
CDR3: SARTGGGLNEQF

V: TRBV18
J: TRBJ1-1
length: 14
CDR3: ASSPQTGGADTEAF

V: TRBV11-2
J: TRBJ1-1
length: 12
CDR3: ASSWRGMNTEAF

V: TRBV2
J: TRBJ2-7
length: 12
CDR3: ASIMSVNSYEQY

V: TRBV24-1
J: TRBJ1-2
length: 13
CDR3: ATSERTGLNYGYT

V: TRBV30
J: TRBJ1-6
length: 10
CDR3: AWHRVDSPLH

V: TRBV30
J: TRBJ2-1
length: 11
CDR3: AWSVGGYNEQF

V: TRBV6-5
J: TRBJ1-6
length: 12
CDR3: ASSPGTGISPLH

V: TRBV6-5
J: TRBJ2-7
length: 12
CDR3: ATTHPGGGQKQY

V: TRBV9
J: TRBJ2-2
length: 12
CDR3: ASSVATNTGELF

V: TRBV29-1
J: TRBJ2-7
length: 12
CDR3: STGTSGRAHEQY

V: TRBV19
J: TRBJ1-1
length: 13
CDR3: ASSIDLQGNTEAF

V: TRBV24-1
J: TRBJ1-5
length: 18
CDR3: ATSERRRVGGRPNYQPQH

V: TRBV27
J: TRBJ1-5
length: 13
CDR3: ASSSLTISNQPQH

V: TRBV19
J: TRBJ1-2
length: 12
CDR3: ASSIEGTVHGYT

V: TRBV19
J: TRBJ2-7
length: 14
CDR3: ASSMGQGRVTYEQY

V: TRBV29-1
J: TRBJ1-1
length: 10
CDR3: SVRGLNTEAF

V: TRBV6-5
J: TRBJ2-7
length: 14
CDR3: ASSSWGIAGLYEQY

V: TRBV5-4
J: TRBJ2-2
length: 15
CDR3: ASSPSVGGRAPGELF

V: TRBV7-2
J: TRBJ2-2
length: 13
CDR3: ASSLGTSFTGELF

V: TRBV5-6
J: TRBJ1-6
length: 12
CDR3: ASSFDRGNSPLH

V: TRBV2
J: TRBJ2-1
length: 13
CDR3: ASSEGGSSYNEQF